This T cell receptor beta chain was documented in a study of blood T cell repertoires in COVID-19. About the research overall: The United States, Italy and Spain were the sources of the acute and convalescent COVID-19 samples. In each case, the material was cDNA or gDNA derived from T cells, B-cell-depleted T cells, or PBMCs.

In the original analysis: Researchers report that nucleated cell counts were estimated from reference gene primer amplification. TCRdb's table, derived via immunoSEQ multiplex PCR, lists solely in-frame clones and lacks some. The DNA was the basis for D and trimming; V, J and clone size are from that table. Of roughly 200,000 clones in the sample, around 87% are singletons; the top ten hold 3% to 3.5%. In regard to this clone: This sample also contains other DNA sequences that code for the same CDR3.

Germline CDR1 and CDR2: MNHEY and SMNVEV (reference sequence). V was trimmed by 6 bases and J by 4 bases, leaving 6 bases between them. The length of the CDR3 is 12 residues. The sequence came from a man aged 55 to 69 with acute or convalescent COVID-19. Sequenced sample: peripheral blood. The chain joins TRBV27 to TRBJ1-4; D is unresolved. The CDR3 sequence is CASRQLNEKLFF. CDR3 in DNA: TGTGCCAGCAGGCAACTTAATGAAAAACTGTTTTTT.